This T cell receptor beta chain was sequenced in a study of T-cell reconstitution after alpha-beta-depleted transplantation in children. The TCRbeta library incorporated unique molecular identifiers. Using its own MiXCR run on the PCR reads, TCRdb lists one record per CDR3 protein. The sample carries approximately 400,000 distinct CDR3 sequences, approximately 10% recorded once. CDR1 and CDR2 (germline): MNHEY, SMNVEV (reference sequence). J lost 6 bases, V lost 6 bases, and 4 bases had no gene match. This CDR3 spans 14 amino acids. This receptor was obtained from a human donor who donated a stem cell graft to a child with acute myeloid leukemia. The genes are TRBV27 and TRBJ2-1, with 11 bases lining up with TRBD2. The source material was PBMCs from the stem cell graft donor, sampled from the stem cell graft. DNA for the CDR3: TGTGCCAGCAGCGGGACTAGCGGAGGCAATGAGCAGTTCTTC. This codes for CASSGTSGGNEQFF.